This T cell receptor beta chain stems from a study of OX40 agonist ivuxolimab in advanced cancers. The repertoire was sequenced with immunoSEQ multiplex PCR; TCRdb's copy has only in-frame clones and lacks some. This table holds roughly 90,000 clones, around 85% found once. This CDR3 comprises 14 residues. V shed 2 bases and J shed 7 bases, with 12 bases lying between them. CDR1 is SGHRS and CDR2 is YFSETQ in the germline V gene. The source was CD4+ or CD8+ T cells sorted from blood, collected in a trial of the OX40 agonist ivuxolimab. The V and J genes are TRBV5-1 and TRBJ1-4; D unclear. This receptor was obtained from an adult with an advanced solid tumor such as melanoma, head and neck, liver or kidney cancer. CDR3 in DNA: TGCGCCAGCAGCTTCGAAGGGATTGGTGAAAAACTGTTTTTT. Protein sequence: CASSFEGIGEKLFF.